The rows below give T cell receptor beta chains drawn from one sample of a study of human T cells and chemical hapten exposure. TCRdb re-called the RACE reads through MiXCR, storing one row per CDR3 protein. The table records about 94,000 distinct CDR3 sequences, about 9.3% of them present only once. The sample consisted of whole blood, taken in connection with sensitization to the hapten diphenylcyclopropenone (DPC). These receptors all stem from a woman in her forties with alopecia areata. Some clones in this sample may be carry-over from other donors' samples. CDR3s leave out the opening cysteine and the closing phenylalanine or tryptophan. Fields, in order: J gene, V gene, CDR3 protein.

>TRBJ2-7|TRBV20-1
SAQTPLGGEQY
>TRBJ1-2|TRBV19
ARSTGENYGYT
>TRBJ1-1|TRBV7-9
ASSPLGTGNTEAF
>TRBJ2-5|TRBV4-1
ASSQSGTQY
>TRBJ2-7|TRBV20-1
SARTGHLVEQY
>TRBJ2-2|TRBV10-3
AINSGVETGELF
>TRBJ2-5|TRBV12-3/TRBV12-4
ASSPWAGGALETQY
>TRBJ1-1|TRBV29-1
SVVKWTGAGNTEAF
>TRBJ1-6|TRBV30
AWSTADNSPLH
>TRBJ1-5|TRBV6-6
ASSLGQGKQPQH
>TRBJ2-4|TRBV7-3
ASSFAGGPQNIQY
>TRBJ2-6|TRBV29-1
REGRHRSGANVLT
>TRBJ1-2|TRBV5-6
ASSLSGRNYGYT
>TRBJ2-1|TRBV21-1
ASSKRSPGQGAGGGYNEQF
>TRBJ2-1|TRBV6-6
ASSSYRDSYNEQF
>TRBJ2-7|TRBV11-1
ASGGAGEEQY
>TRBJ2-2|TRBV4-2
ASSQETSGTGELF
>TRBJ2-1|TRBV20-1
SALAGRSYNEQF
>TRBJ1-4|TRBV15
ATSRNTGISEKLF
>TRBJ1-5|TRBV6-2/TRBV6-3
ASRDTNQPQH
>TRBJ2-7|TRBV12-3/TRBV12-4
ASSLKGDSYEQY
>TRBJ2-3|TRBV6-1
ASRRVRESTGTDTQY
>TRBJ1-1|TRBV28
ASTEMDPRLAF
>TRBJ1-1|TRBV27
ASSLWPLNTEAF
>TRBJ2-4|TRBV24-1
ATSASLAKNIQY
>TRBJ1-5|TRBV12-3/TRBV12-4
ASSDHVNQPQH
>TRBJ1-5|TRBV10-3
ASKQGRGNQPQH
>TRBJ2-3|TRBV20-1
SARGPGPPSGDTQY
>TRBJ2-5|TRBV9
ASSGRGSGRPSETQY
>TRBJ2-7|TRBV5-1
ASSLDRPTYEQY
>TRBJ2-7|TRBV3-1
ASRLTSGTTYEQY
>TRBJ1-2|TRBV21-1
ASSSLRANYGYT
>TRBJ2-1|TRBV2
ASSASRPSSSYNEQF
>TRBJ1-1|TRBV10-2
ASSVEGLVTEAF
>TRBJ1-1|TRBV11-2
ASSLERRTGAEAF
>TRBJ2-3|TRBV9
ASSVEYTDTQY
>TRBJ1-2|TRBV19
ATRHGINYGYT
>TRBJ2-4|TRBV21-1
ASSRGQVVTKNIQY
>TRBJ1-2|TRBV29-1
SVEGAPGYGYT
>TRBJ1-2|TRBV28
ASSRQGKSYGYT
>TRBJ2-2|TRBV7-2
ASSSLNGPTGELF
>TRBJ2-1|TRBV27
ASSSRRDQTPDEQF
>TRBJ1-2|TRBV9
ASSPWDSYGYT
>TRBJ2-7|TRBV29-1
SARTERQY
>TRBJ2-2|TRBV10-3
AIRSGTGELF
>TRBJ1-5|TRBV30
AWNRGRVSNQPQH
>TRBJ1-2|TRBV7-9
ASSLALTGNGYT
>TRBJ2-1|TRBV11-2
ASNPWAGGPNEQF
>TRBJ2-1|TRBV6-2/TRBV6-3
ASSYGLAGLDEQF
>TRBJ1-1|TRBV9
ASSVPPLQGHTEAF
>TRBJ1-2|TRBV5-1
ASVPGPAFNYGYT
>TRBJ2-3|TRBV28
ASSFLGGRHTDTQY
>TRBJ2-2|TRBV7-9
ASRADTGELF
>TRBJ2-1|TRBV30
ASLGLAGSSYNEQF
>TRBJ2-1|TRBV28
ASSPAGDSDEQF
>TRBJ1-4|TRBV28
ASSSLRLEWEKLF
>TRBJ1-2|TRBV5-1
ASSQDVGARGYT